This TCR beta chain is from a study of Graves' ophthalmopathy and Graves' hyperthyroidism. Using RNA transcripts, the TCR beta CDR3 regions were amplified. In the first round, RT-PCR was carried out with HTBI primers, and a multiplex PCR formed the second round. TCRdb re-called the multiplex PCR reads with MiXCR, one entry per CDR3 protein. The sample shows 500,000 to 600,000 distinct CDR3 sequences, under 45% of them seen only once. Germline V CDR1 and CDR2: SGDLS, YYNGEE. The CDR3 has 14 residues. Trimming left V 0 bases short and J 8 bases short, with 14 bases between. The sample consisted of peripheral blood or thyroid tissue (not recorded which). The TCR originated in an adult man with Graves' hyperthyroidism. This chain links TRBV9 with TRBJ1-2; possibly TRBD1 for D (5 bases). CDR3 nucleotide sequence: TGTGCCAGCAGCGTAGGGAGAGTGGACATGGGCTACACCTTC. It translates to CASSVGRVDMGYTF.